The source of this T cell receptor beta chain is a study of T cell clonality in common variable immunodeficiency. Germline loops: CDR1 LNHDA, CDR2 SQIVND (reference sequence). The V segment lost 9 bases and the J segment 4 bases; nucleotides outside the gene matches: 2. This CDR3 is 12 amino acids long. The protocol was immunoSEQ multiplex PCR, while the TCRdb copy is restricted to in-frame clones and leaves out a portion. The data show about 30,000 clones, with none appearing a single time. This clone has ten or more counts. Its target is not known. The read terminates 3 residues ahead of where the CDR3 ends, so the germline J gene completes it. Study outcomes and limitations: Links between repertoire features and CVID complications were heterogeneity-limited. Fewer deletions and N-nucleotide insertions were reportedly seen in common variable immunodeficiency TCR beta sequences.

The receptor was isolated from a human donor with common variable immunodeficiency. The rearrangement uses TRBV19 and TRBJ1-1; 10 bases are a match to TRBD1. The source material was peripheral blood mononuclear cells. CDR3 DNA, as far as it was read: TGTGCCAGCCGGACAGGGGGCACTGAA. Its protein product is CASRTGGTE. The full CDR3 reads CASRTGGTEAFF.